Following are 30 T cell receptor beta chains from one sample sequenced in a study of T cell responses to AZD1222 COVID-19 vaccine. Clones were sequenced by immunoSEQ multiplex PCR, and TCRdb holds only the in-frame ones, with some missing. Of 170,000 or so clones listed, about nine tenths were seen once; the top ten hold approximately 3%. The source was peripheral blood, collected on day 0 of AZD1222 vaccination. The receptor source for this set is an adult in good health.

This clone showed up just once. The chain combines TRBV5-8 with TRBJ1-4; maybe TRBD1 (6 bases). V was trimmed by 2 bases and J by 10 bases, leaving 15 bases between them. This CDR3 contains 14 residues. Germline-derived CDR1 and CDR2 are SGHTS and YDEGEE. CDR3 DNA sequence: TGTGCCAGCAGCTTTTCAACCACAGGGCGAAAACTGTTTTTT. Protein sequence: CASSFSTTGRKLFF.

The rearrangement uses TRBV5-1 and TRBJ1-3; 8 bases are shared with TRBD1. Looked up from germline, CDR1 is SGHRS and CDR2 is YFSETQ. V lost 4 bases, J lost 4 bases, and 4 bases stayed unmatched. This CDR3 comprises 14 residues. For the CDR3, the DNA is TGCGCCAGCAGCGCGGGACAGGCGGGAAACACCATATATTTT. Amino acid sequence: CASSAGQAGNTIYF.

This chain connects TRBV7-9 to TRBJ1-5; D is unresolved. V was clipped by 5 bases and J by 1 base, with 15 bases between them. CDR1 is SEHNR, CDR2 FQNEAQ, per germline (reference sequence). The CDR3 contains 16 residues. The CDR3 DNA is TGTGCCAGCAGCGGAGGGAGTCTCAGGAGCAATCAGCCCCAGCATTTT. Its translation: CASSGGSLRSNQPQHF.

The chain is built from TRBV19 and TRBJ1-5, with D unclear. CDR3 size: 15 residues. The germline V gene encodes CDR1 LNHDA and CDR2 SQIVND (reference sequence). Trimming stripped 3 bases from V and 0 bases from J, with 9 bases between. The CDR3 is CASSIGVYSNQPQHF. In nucleotides, the CDR3 is TGTGCCAGTAGTATTGGGGTCTATAGCAATCAGCCCCAGCATTTT.

The gene calls are TRBV6-5 and TRBJ2-7; 8 nucleotides align to TRBD2. V shed 0 bases and J 2 bases; nucleotides not matched to a gene: 3. Germline V gene lookup returns CDR1 MNHEY and CDR2 SVGAGI. The CDR3 covers 15 residues. CDR3: CASSYSHGGAYEQYF. The CDR3 coding sequence is TGTGCCAGCAGTTACTCCCACGGGGGGGCCTACGAGCAGTACTTC.

The chain employs TRBV6-5 and TRBJ1-2; D not resolved. Germline CDR1 and CDR2: MNHEY and SVGAGI. Between the trimmed V and J ends, which lost 0 bases and 6 bases, there was a span of 17 bases. The CDR3 has 16 amino acids. The CDR3 sequence is CASSYSTSGPADGYTF. In DNA form, the CDR3 reads TGTGCCAGCAGTTACTCGACCTCCGGGCCAGCTGATGGCTACACCTTC.

CDR3 region: CASRLASPQGSYYEQYF. The CDR3 nucleotides read TGTGCAAGTCGCTTAGCGAGCCCCCAGGGGTCCTACTACGAGCAGTACTTC. The chain links TRBV12-2 to TRBJ2-7; the tabulated D call, TRBD1, remains unverified against the DNA. TRBV12-2 is classified as a pseudogene. The CDR3 runs 17 residues.

The CDR3 region has the DNA TGTGCCAGCAGAACAGGGGGCGCTTTGGGGAACGGGGAGCTGTTTTTT. Amino acids: CASRTGGALGNGELFF. The chain uses TRBV28 and TRBJ2-2; 9 nucleotides line up with TRBD1. Germline V lookup: CDR1 MDHEN, CDR2 SYDVKM. Trimming cost V 6 bases and J 7 bases; bases outside gene matches: 12. The CDR3 sequence is 16 residues long.

The chain combines TRBV21-1 with TRBJ1-2. TRBV21-1 is described as a pseudogene. The CDR3 has 14 amino acids. CDR3 sequence (DNA): TGTGCCAGCAGCAAAGAGGCCCAGAGCTATGGCTACACCTTC. Protein sequence: CASSKEAQSYGYTF.

The chain couples TRBV4-2 to TRBJ2-3, with no clear D. V lost 0 bases, J lost 5 bases, and 6 bases lay in between. Per the germline V gene, CDR1 is LGHNA and CDR2 is YNFKEQ. The CDR3 is made up of 13 amino acids. CDR3 DNA: TGTGCCAGCAGCCAAGATCGACTAGATACGCAGTATTTT. Its protein product is CASSQDRLDTQYF.

The chain recombines TRBV5-4 with TRBJ2-5; 11 nucleotides match TRBD2. This CDR3 is built from 16 residues. V was pared by 0 bases and J by 8 bases, with 9 bases of the junction left unmatched. The germline gives CDR1 SGHNT, CDR2 YYREEE (reference sequence). The CDR3 reads CASSLAGVLAGGTQYF. In nucleotides, the CDR3 is TGTGCCAGCAGCTTGGCAGGGGTTCTAGCGGGGGGAACCCAGTACTTC.

This sequence joins TRBV29-1 and TRBJ1-2; D perhaps matches TRBD1 (5 bases). The CDR3 runs 12 residues. The V gene lost 3 bases and the J gene lost 8 bases, with 13 bases spanning the gap. The germline V gene encodes CDR1 SQVTM and CDR2 ANQGSEA. The CDR3 loop is CSVEGGLGGYTF. CDR3 sequence (DNA): TGCAGCGTTGAGGGGGGGTTAGGCGGCTACACCTTC.

This chain links TRBV10-2 with TRBJ1-1, with a tentative D call TRBD1 (6 bases). The CDR3 sequence is 13 residues long. The V end lost 6 bases, the J end lost 1 base, and 9 bases lay between the germline ends. The germline gives CDR1 WSHSY, CDR2 SAAADI. CDR3 in amino acids: CASSPQGNTEAFF. CDR3 sequence (DNA): TGCGCCAGCAGCCCACAGGGGAACACTGAAGCTTTCTTT.

J is TRBJ2-4 and V is TRBV5-4, with 9 bases fitting TRBD1. The CDR3 contains 16 residues. Germline V gene data show CDR1 as SGHNT and CDR2 as YYREEE (reference sequence). The ends lost 3 bases at V and 8 bases at J; junction bases unmatched: 12. The CDR3 bases are TGTGCCAGCAGCTCAGGACAGGGGCCTGGGGGGGACATTCAGTACTTC. Protein product: CASSSGQGPGGDIQYF.

The chain carries TRBV7-2 and TRBJ1-3; TRBD1 agrees at 7 bases. The CDR3 sequence is 14 residues long. V shed 5 bases and J 7 bases; nucleotides not matched to a gene: 8. Germline V lookup: CDR1 SGHTA, CDR2 FQGNSA. Here the CDR3 DNA reads TGTGCCAGCAGCGTACCGGGACAGCGGAACACCATATATTTT. Translated, it gives CASSVPGQRNTIYF. The full variable domain, with the rest looked up from reference TRBV7-2 and TRBJ1-3, is GAGVSQSPSNKVTEKGKDVELRCDPISGHTALYWYRQSLGQGLEFLIYFQGNSAPDKSGLPSDRFSAERTGGSVSTLTIQRTQQEDSAVYLCASSVPGQRNTIYFGEGSWLTVV.

This chain uses TRBV6-1 with TRBJ1-5, with a weak D call TRBD1 (6 bases). The CDR3 consists of 17 residues. Trimming cost V 1 base and J 0 bases, with 13 bases left between them. In germline, CDR1 is MNHNS, CDR2 SASEGT. CDR3 loop: CASSEGTTGYSNQPQHF. The CDR3 DNA follows: TGTGCCAGCAGTGAAGGAACGACAGGATATAGCAATCAGCCCCAGCATTTT.

This chain uses TRBV11-3 with TRBJ2-1; 8 bases align to TRBD2. Trimming took 5 bases from V and 0 from J; bases not matched to a gene: 12. Germline CDR1 and CDR2: SGHNT and YENEEA. CDR3 length equals 18 residues. The CDR3 nucleotides are TGTGCCAGCAGCCTACTAGGAGCGGGGGACGGCTCCTACAATGAGCAGTTCTTC. Translated: CASSLLGAGDGSYNEQFF.

This clone has only a few counts. The chain couples TRBV2 to TRBJ2-2; D is undetermined. Germline V gene data show CDR1 as SNHLY and CDR2 as FYNNEI. The CDR3 covers 13 residues. The ends were cut back, 6 bases at V and 6 bases at J, with 11 bases in the middle. CDR3 nucleotides: TGTGCCAGCAGGGGGAATGTCGCCGGGGAGCTGTTTTTT. The encoded protein is CASRGNVAGELFF. Looking up the rest from reference TRBV2 and TRBJ2-2 gives the full variable domain: EPEVTQTPSHQVTQMGQEVILRCVPISNHLYFYWYRQILGQKVEFLVSFYNNEISEKSEIFDDQFSVERPDGSNFTLKIRSTKLEDSAMYFCASRGNVAGELFFGEGSRLTVL.

The gene calls are TRBV6-5 and TRBJ1-2, with 7 bases fitting TRBD1. Trimming removed 8 bases from V and 5 bases from J; junction bases left unmatched: 8. CDR3 size: 13 residues. Germline assignment: CDR1 MNHEY and CDR2 SVGAGI. The CDR3 loop is CASGTGDGYGYTF. The CDR3 DNA follows: TGTGCCAGCGGTACAGGGGATGGGTATGGCTACACCTTC.

The rearrangement links TRBV9 to TRBJ2-1; 10 bases fit TRBD2. There are 15 residues in the CDR3. Per the germline V gene, CDR1 is SGDLS and CDR2 is YYNGEE. V lost 3 bases and J lost 8; bases outside the gene matches: 8. CDR3 in amino acids: CASSASGGAGDEQFF. Here the CDR3 DNA reads TGTGCCAGCAGCGCCAGCGGGGGGGCCGGAGATGAGCAGTTCTTC.

The chain recombines TRBV2 with TRBJ1-2, with 7 nucleotides matching TRBD1. Germline V gene data show CDR1 as SNHLY and CDR2 as FYNNEI. The CDR3 consists of 13 residues. V lost 8 bases, J lost 7 bases, and 10 bases stayed unmatched. CDR3 coding DNA: TGTGCCAGCCAGGACAGGATTGCGCCTGGCTACACCTTC. Translating gives CASQDRIAPGYTF.

The rearrangement uses TRBV5-5 and TRBJ2-5; D gene ambiguous. CDR3 length equals 10 residues. V lost 4 bases, J lost 5 bases, and 3 bases lay in between. Germline loops: CDR1 SGHKS, CDR2 YYEKEE (reference sequence). This chain's CDR3 is CASSLETQYF. The CDR3 coding sequence is TGTGCCAGCAGCCTGGAGACCCAGTACTTC.

The rearrangement joins TRBV9 to TRBJ1-2; perhaps TRBD1 as D (5 bases). V was pared by 4 bases and J by 0 bases, with 16 bases between. From germline, CDR1 is SGDLS and CDR2 YYNGEE. The CDR3 is 16 amino acids. The CDR3 loop is CASSPSGGLANYGYTF. The CDR3 DNA follows: TGTGCCAGCAGCCCCTCGGGGGGGTTAGCTAACTATGGCTACACCTTC.

This chain connects TRBV19 to TRBJ1-4; D gene uncertain. CDR1 and CDR2 (germline): LNHDA, SQIVND (reference sequence). V was pared by 3 bases and J by 8 bases, with 10 bases between. This CDR3 comprises 13 residues. The CDR3 spells CASSIIAQEKLFF. CDR3 DNA sequence: TGTGCCAGTAGTATTATTGCTCAAGAAAAACTGTTTTTT.

This chain links TRBV30 with TRBJ1-1; 7 bases match TRBD1. The CDR3 length is 14 residues. The V segment lost 3 bases and the J segment 0 bases; nucleotides outside the gene matches: 4. CDR1 and CDR2 from the germline V gene are GTSNPN and SVGIG (reference sequence). CDR3 loop: CAWSAGTVNTEAFF. The CDR3 DNA follows: TGTGCCTGGAGCGCCGGGACAGTGAACACTGAAGCTTTCTTT.

The gene calls are TRBV7-2 and TRBJ1-2, with 8 bases aligning to TRBD1. With V trimmed by 5 bases and J by 3 bases, 5 bases remained unmatched. The CDR3 is 14 amino acids. Germline V gene data show CDR1 as SGHTA and CDR2 as FQGNSA. The CDR3: CASSGDRLYYGYTF. CDR3 sequence (DNA): TGTGCCAGCAGCGGGGACAGGCTTTACTATGGCTACACCTTC.

This clone was seen a handful of times. The V gene is TRBV3-1 (or the pseudogene TRBV3-2), the J gene TRBJ1-2; possible D gene TRBD1, 5 bases. Trimming pared 6 bases from V and 4 bases from J, leaving 12 bases between. This CDR3 has 13 residues. CDR1 and CDR2 from the germline V gene are LGHDT and YNNKEL (reference sequence). Written as DNA, the CDR3 is TGTGCCAGCAGATCGACTACAGGCTATGGCTACACCTTC. Its protein product is CASRSTTGYGYTF.

DNA for the CDR3: TGTGCCAGCAGCCCCGGGACTCCCTACGAGCAGTACTTC. Translation gives CASSPGTPYEQYF. The rearrangement uses TRBV6-5 and TRBJ2-7, with TRBD2 as a possible D gene (6 bases). The CDR3 covers 13 residues. The germline gives CDR1 MNHEY, CDR2 SVGAGI. Trimming took off 6 bases at V and 2 bases at J, with 11 bases between the two ends.

The genes are TRBV2 and TRBJ1-6; 10 nucleotides line up with TRBD1. The V segment lost 3 bases and the J segment 13 bases; nucleotides outside the gene matches: 6. Germline V gives CDR1 SNHLY, CDR2 FYNNEI. This CDR3 is 14 amino acids long. The CDR3 loop reads CASSEGQGIFPLHF. CDR3 nucleotides: TGTGCCAGCAGTGAGGGACAGGGGATCTTTCCCCTCCACTTT.

The CDR3 loop reads CASIAGTSFGETQYF. The CDR3 DNA reads TGTGCCAGCATCGCCGGGACCAGCTTCGGGGAGACCCAGTACTTC. The chain recombines TRBV3-1 (or the pseudogene TRBV3-2) with TRBJ2-5, with D perhaps being TRBD1 or TRBD2 (5 bases each). V lost 7 bases and J 5 bases, leaving 20 bases between the germline ends. Germline CDR1 and CDR2: LGHDT and YNNKEL (reference sequence). CDR3 length equals 15 residues.